This TCR beta chain was captured by sequencing in a study of blood T cell repertoires in COVID-19. Study context: The analysed material was cDNA or gDNA that came from T cells, B-cell-depleted T cells, or PBMCs.

This clone appeared a single time. Method: immunoSEQ multiplex PCR; TCRdb's copy keeps in-frame clones and lacks some. The top ten hold approximately 5.3% of the sample, which has approximately 210,000 clones, 80% seen once. V lost 4 bases to trimming and J lost 5 bases; unmatched junction nucleotides: 11. This CDR3 spans 16 amino acids. The germline V gene has CDR1 MNHNS and CDR2 SASEGT. The source material was peripheral blood. The sequence came from a human donor in a cohort sampled during active COVID-19. The rearrangement joins TRBV6-1 to TRBJ2-7, with 10 bases identical to TRBD2. The CDR3 DNA reads as TGTGCCAGCAGTGGAATCGGACTAAGCGGGAGGGACGAGCAGTACTTC. It encodes CASSGIGLSGRDEQYF.